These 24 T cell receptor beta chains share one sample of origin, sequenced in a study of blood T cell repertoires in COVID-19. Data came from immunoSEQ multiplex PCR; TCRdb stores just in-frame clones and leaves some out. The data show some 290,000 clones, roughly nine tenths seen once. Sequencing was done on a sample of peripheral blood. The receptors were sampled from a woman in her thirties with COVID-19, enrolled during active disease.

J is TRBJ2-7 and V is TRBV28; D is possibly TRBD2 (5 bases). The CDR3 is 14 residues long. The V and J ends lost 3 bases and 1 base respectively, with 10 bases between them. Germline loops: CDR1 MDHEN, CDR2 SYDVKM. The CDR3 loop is CASSFVTGSYEQYF. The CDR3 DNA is TGTGCCAGCAGTTTTGTCACGGGGTCCTACGAGCAGTACTTC. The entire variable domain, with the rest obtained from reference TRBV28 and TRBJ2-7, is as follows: DVKVTQSSRYLVKRTGEKVFLECVQDMDHENMFWYRQDPGLGLRLIYFSYDVKMKEKGDIPEGYSVSREKKERFSLILESASTNQTSMYLCASSFVTGSYEQYFGPGTRLTVT.

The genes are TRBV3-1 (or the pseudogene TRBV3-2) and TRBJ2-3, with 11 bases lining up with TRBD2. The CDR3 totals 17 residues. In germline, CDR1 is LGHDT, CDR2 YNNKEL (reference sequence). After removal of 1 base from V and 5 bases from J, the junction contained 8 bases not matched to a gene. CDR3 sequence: CASSQASSGGRKDTQYF. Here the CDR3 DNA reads TGTGCCAGCAGCCAAGCTTCTAGCGGGGGGCGGAAAGATACGCAGTATTTT.

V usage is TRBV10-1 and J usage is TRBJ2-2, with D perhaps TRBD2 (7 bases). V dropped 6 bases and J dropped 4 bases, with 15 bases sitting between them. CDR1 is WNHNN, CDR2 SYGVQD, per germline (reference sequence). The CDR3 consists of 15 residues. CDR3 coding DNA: TGCGCCAGCAGCTCGAGGGGGGGCCCCACCGGGGAGCTGTTTTTT. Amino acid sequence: CASSSRGGPTGELFF.

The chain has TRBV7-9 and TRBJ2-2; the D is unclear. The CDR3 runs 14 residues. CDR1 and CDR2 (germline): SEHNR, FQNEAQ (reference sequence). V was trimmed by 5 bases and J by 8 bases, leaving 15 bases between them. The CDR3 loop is CASSPARAAGELFF. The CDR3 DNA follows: TGTGCCAGCAGCCCAGCGCGCGCGGCAGGGGAGCTGTTTTTT. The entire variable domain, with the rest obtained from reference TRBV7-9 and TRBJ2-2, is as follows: DTGVSQNPRHKITKRGQNVTFRCDPISEHNRLYWYRQTLGQGPEFLTYFQNEAQLEKSRLLSDRFSAERPKGSFSTLEIQRTEQGDSAMYLCASSPARAAGELFFGEGSRLTVL.

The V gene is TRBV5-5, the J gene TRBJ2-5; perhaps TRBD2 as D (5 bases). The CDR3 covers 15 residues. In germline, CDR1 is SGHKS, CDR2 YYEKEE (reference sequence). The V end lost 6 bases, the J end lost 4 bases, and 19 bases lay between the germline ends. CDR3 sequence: CASTPRTSAAETQYF. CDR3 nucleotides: TGTGCCAGCACCCCAAGAACCTCAGCGGCAGAGACCCAGTACTTC.

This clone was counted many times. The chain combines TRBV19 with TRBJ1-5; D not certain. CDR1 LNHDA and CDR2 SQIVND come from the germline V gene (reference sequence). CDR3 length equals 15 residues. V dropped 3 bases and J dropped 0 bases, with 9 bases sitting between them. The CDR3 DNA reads TGTGCCAGTAGTATTTACGGTTATAGCAATCAGCCCCAGCATTTT. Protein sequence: CASSIYGYSNQPQHF.

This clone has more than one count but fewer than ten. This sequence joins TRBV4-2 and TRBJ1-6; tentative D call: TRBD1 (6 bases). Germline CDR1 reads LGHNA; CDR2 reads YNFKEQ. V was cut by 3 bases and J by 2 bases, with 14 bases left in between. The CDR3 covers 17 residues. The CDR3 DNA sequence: TGTGCCAGCAGCCAGGCAACAGGGTCCACCTATAATTCACCCCTCCACTTT. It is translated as CASSQATGSTYNSPLHF.

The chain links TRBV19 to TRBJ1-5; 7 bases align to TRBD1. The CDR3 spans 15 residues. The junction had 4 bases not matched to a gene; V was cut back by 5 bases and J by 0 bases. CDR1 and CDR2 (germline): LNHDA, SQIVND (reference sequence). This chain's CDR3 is CASSWGQNSNQPQHF. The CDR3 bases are TGTGCCAGTAGTTGGGGACAGAATAGCAATCAGCCCCAGCATTTT.

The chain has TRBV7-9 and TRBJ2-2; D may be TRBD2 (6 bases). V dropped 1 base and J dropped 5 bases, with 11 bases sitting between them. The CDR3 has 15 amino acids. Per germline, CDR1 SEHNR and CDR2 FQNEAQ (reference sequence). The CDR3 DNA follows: TGTGCCAGCAGCTTAGTTGGAGGGGCAACCGGGGAGCTGTTTTTT. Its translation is CASSLVGGATGELFF.

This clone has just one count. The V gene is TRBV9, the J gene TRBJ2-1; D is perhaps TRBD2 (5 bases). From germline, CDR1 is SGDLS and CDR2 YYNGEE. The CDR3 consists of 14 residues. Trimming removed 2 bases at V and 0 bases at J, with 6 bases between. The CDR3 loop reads CASSVRGSYNEQFF. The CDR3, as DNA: TGTGCCAGCAGCGTTCGGGGCTCCTACAATGAGCAGTTCTTC.

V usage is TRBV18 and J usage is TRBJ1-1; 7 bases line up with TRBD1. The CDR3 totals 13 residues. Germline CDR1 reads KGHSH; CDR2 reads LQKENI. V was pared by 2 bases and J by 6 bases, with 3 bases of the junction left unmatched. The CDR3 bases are TGTGCCAGCTCACCAACTGGGACAGCTGAAGCTTTCTTT. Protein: CASSPTGTAEAFF.

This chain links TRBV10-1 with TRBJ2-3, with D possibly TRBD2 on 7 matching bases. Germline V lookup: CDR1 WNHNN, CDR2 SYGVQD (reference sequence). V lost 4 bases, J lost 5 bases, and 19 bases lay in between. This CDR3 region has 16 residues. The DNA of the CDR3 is TGCGCCAGCAGTGGACTCCATGGGGGGGCTGTAGATACGCAGTATTTT. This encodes CASSGLHGGAVDTQYF.

The CDR3 DNA is TGTGCCAGCAGTGCCGGACAGGGAGTGGAAAAACTGTTTTTT. It encodes CASSAGQGVEKLFF. This sequence joins TRBV2 and TRBJ1-4; 8 nucleotides match TRBD1. Trimming took 4 bases from V and 8 from J; bases not matched to a gene: 6. The CDR3 has 14 residues. Germline V gives CDR1 SNHLY, CDR2 FYNNEI.

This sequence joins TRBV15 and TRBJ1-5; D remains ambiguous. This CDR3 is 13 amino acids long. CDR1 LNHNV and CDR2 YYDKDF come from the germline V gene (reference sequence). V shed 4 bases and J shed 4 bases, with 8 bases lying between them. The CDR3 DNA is TGTGCCACCAGCAAAAACGGGAATCAGCCCCAGCATTTT. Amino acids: CATSKNGNQPQHF.

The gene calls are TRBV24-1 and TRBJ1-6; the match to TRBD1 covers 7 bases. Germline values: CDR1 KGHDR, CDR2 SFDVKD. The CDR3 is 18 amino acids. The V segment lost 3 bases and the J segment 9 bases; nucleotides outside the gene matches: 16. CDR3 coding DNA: TGTGCCACCAGTGATCTCCCTTGCGGACAGGTTAGTAGTTCACCCCTCCACTTT. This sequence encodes CATSDLPCGQVSSSPLHF.

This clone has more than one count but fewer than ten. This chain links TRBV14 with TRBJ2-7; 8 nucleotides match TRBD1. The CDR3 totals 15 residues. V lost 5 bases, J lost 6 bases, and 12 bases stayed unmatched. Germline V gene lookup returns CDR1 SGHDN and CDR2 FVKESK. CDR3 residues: CASSTGQAKTTEQYF. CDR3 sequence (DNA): TGTGCCAGCAGCACGGGACAGGCTAAAACAACCGAGCAGTACTTC. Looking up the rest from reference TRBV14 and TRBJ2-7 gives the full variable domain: EAGVTQFPSHSVIEKGQTVTLRCDPISGHDNLYWYRRVMGKEIKFLLHFVKESKQDESGMPNNRFLAERTGGTYSTLKVQPAELEDSGVYFCASSTGQAKTTEQYFGPGTRLTVT.

CDR3 coding DNA: TGTGCCAGCAGCGGGACTAGCGGGGGGCTCACGTACAATGAGCAGTTCTTC. It translates to CASSGTSGGLTYNEQFF. This rearrangement joins TRBV7-9 to TRBJ2-1; TRBD2 matches 15 bases. This CDR3 contains 17 residues. The germline V gene has CDR1 SEHNR and CDR2 FQNEAQ (reference sequence). V dropped 5 bases and J dropped 4; count of bases not matched to a gene: 6.

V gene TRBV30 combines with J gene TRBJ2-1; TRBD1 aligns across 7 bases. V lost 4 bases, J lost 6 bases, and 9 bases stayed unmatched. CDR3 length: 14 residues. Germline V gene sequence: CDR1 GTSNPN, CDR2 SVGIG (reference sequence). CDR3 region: CAWKGDPGGNEQFF. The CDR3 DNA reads TGTGCCTGGAAGGGGGACCCAGGGGGCAATGAGCAGTTCTTC.

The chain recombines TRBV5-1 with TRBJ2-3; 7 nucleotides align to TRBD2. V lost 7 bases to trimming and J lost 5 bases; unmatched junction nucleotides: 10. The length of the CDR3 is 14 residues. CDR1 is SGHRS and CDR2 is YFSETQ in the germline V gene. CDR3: CASRLLGEGDTQYF. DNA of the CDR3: TGCGCCAGCCGGCTCTTGGGGGAGGGAGATACGCAGTATTTT.

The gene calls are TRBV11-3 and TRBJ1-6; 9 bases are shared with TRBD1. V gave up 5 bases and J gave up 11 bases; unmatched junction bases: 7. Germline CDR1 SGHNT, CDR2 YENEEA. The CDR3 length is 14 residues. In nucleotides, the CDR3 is TGTGCCAGCAGCGCAGGGCGGACAGGGGCACCCCTCCACTTT. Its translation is CASSAGRTGAPLHF.

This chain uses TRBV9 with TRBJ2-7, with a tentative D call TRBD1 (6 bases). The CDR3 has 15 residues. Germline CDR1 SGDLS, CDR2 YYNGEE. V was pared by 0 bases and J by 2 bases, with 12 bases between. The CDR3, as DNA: TGTGCCAGCAGCGTAGCGGCAGGGGCGGCCTACGAGCAGTACTTC. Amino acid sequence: CASSVAAGAAYEQYF.

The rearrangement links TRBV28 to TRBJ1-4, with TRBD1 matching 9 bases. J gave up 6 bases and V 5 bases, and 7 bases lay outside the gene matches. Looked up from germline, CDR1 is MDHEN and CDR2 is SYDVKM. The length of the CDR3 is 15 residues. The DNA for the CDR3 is TGTGCCAGCAGTCCCGCGACAGGGGGAGATGAAAAACTGTTTTTT. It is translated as CASSPATGGDEKLFF.

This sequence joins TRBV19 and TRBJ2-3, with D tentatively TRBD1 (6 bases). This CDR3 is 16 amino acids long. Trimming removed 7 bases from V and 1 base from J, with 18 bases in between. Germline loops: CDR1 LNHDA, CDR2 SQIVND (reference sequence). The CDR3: CASNSKGRQGTDTQYF. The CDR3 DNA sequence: TGTGCCAGTAACTCCAAGGGGAGACAGGGCACAGATACGCAGTATTTT.

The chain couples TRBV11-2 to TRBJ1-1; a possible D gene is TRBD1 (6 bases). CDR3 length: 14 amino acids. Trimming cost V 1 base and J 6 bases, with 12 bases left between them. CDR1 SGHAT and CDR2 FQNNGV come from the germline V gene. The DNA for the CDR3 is TGTGCCAGCAGCTTAGGCGCAGGGGTCGCTGAAGCTTTCTTT. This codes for CASSLGAGVAEAFF.